One T cell receptor beta chain is described in this entry. Its matching antigen is unknown. This record belongs to a study of cytomegalovirus exposure and HLA in healthy donors. Study as a whole: Of all 400 or so donors who were genotyped, about 84% belonged to the Caucasian-associated ancestry cluster.

Findings and limits, study-wide: A missense DCLRE1C variant was associated with V- and J-gene trimming of TCR beta chains in a later analysis, and an independent cohort replicated the association. The study flagged around 150 TCR beta chains as cytomegalovirus-associated.

The CDR3 contains 15 residues. Germline CDR1 MNHEY, CDR2 SMNVEV (reference sequence). V lost 3 bases to trimming and J lost 5 bases; unmatched junction nucleotides: 6. It was with 60 Vbeta and 13 Jbeta primers that the PCR ran. Here immunoSEQ multiplex PCR was the method, and the copy in TCRdb shows in-frame clones only, minus some. Seen here are 200,000 or so clones, 65% to 80% observed once, and the top ten hold about 1.7%. The TCR was taken from a man in his fifties or sixties in good health and CMV-seronegative. Input material: PBMCs. This chain links TRBV27 with TRBJ2-2; 7 bases line up with TRBD2. For the CDR3, the DNA is TGTGCCAGCAGTTTGGAGGGGAGGGGAACCGGGGAGCTGTTTTTT. Protein: CASSLEGRGTGELFF.